This entry describes one T cell receptor beta chain. What it binds is unknown. CDR1 SGHKS and CDR2 YYEKEE come from the germline V gene (reference sequence). This CDR3 is 12 amino acids long. The V gene end was trimmed by 7 bases and the J gene end by 3 bases; junction bases not matched to a gene: 4. The record originates from a study of T cell repertoires in cytomegalovirus infection. Study-wide context: Indicated by public TCR beta signatures were CMV infection and matching HLA type.

TCRdb analysed the reads with MiXCR anew, one entry per CDR3 protein. The sample contains about 300,000 distinct CDR3 sequences, about a quarter of which appear only once. Study findings and constraints: Dominating the ex vivo response were TCR beta clonotypes that were CMV-specific and HLA-C-restricted. Summed frequency of shared TCR beta families picked out CMV carriers who also had the relevant HLA.

This TCR derives from a human donor in good health (CMV status not recorded). Some clones in this sample may be carry-over from other donors' samples. The J gene is TRBJ2-7, the V gene TRBV5-5, with 7 positions matching TRBD1. Sequencing was carried out using PBMCs. CDR3 amino acids: CASRQGNYEQYF. The CDR3 region has the DNA TGTGCCAGCCGACAGGGTAACTACGAGCAGTACTTC.